Presented here are 2 T cell receptor beta chains from one specimen sequenced in a study of T cell repertoires in cytomegalovirus infection. Each CDR3 protein gets one entry after TCRdb re-called the reads with MiXCR. This sample has hundreds of thousands of distinct CDR3 sequences, with about 42% found just once. Their target antigens are unknown. The sample here was cultured PBMCs, taken from culture after CMV antigen stimulation. These receptors all come from a human donor in good health (CMV status not recorded). Some clones in this sample may be carry-over from other donors' samples.

This clonotype was observed a handful of times. V usage is TRBV20-1 and J usage is TRBJ1-4; 8 nucleotides line up with TRBD1. Trimming removed 5 bases from V and 5 bases from J; junction bases left unmatched: 4. The CDR3 runs 13 residues. Germline CDR1 is DFQATT and CDR2 is SNEGSKA (reference sequence). DNA of the CDR3: TGCAGTGCTGACAGGGGCCCCAATGAAAAACTGTTTTTT. Translation gives CSADRGPNEKLFF.

This clonotype was observed a handful of times. The V call is TRBV7-9, the J call TRBJ2-1; 11 bases agree with TRBD2. Germline V lookup: CDR1 SEHNR, CDR2 FQNEAQ (reference sequence). This CDR3 comprises 16 residues. J was trimmed by 10 bases and V by 5 bases; bases with no gene match: 13. The CDR3 loop is CASSPTTSGVFLEQFF. In DNA, the CDR3 is TGTGCCAGCAGCCCCACGACTAGCGGGGTGTTTTTAGAGCAGTTCTTC. The full variable domain, its missing parts supplied by reference TRBV7-9 and TRBJ2-1, is DTGVSQNPRHKITKRGQNVTFRCDPISEHNRLYWYRQTLGQGPEFLTYFQNEAQLEKSRLLSDRFSAERPKGSFSTLEIQRTEQGDSAMYLCASSPTTSGVFLEQFFGPGTRLTVL.